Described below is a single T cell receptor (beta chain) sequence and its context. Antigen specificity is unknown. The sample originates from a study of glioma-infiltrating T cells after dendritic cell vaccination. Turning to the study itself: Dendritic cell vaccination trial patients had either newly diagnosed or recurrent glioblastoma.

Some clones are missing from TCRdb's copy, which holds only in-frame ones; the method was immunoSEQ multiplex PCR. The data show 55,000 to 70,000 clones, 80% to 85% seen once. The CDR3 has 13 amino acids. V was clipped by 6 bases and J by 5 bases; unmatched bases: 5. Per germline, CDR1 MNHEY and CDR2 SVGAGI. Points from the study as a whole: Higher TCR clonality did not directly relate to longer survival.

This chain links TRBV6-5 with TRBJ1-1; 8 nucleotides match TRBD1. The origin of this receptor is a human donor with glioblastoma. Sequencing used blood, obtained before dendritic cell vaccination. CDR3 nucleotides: TGTGCCAGCAGGACAGACAGGGGAACTGAAGCTTTCTTT. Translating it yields CASRTDRGTEAFF.